What follows is one T cell receptor (beta chain) and its context. Antigen: not known. This record belongs to a study of CD4 T cells in relation to SARS-CoV-2 and coronaviruses. Unexposed donor CD4+ T cells date from about 2011-2018, before the COVID-19 pandemic. CD4 enrichment then naive enrichment separated naive from memory CD4+ cells. Regarding the study as a whole: Memory recall responses, not primary responses primed in culture, are what the assay detects. Crossreactive clones expanded significantly less to SARS-CoV-2 than monoreactive clones. Samples before the pandemic and after infection were not matched within any donor.

The data were produced by immunoSEQ multiplex PCR, yet TCRdb's version contains in-frame clones alone and is incomplete. The sample lists approximately 70,000 clones, approximately 93% occurring once. The V gene's germline CDR1 is SGHRS and CDR2 YFSETQ. J gave up 4 bases and V 4 bases, and 17 bases lay outside the gene matches. There are 17 residues in the CDR3. The source material was naive CD4+ T cells from PBMCs. Subset reported: naive CD4+ T cells isolated by negative enrichment. J is TRBJ2-7 and V is TRBV5-1, with TRBD1 matching 7 bases. The origin of this receptor is a human donor in good health. The chain's CDR3 is CASSPEHRGRSVYEQYF. The CDR3, as DNA: TGCGCCAGCAGCCCAGAACACAGGGGTCGTTCTGTTTACGAGCAGTACTTC.